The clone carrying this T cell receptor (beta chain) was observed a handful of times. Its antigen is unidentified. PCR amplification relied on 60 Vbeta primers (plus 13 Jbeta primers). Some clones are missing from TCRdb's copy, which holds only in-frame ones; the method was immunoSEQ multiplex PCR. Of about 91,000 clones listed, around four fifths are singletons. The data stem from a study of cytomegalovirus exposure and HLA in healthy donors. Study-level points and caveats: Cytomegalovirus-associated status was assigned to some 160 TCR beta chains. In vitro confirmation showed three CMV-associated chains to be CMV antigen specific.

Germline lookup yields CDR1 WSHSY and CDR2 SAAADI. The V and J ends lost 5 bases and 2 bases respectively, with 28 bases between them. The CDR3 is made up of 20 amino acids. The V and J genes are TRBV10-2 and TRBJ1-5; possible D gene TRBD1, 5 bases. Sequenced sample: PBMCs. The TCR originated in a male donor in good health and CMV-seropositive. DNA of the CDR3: TGCGCCAGCAGTTTAGGATGGGGCAGGGAGGACCCGTTAGGCAATCAGCCCCAGCATTTT. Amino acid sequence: CASSLGWGREDPLGNQPQHF.